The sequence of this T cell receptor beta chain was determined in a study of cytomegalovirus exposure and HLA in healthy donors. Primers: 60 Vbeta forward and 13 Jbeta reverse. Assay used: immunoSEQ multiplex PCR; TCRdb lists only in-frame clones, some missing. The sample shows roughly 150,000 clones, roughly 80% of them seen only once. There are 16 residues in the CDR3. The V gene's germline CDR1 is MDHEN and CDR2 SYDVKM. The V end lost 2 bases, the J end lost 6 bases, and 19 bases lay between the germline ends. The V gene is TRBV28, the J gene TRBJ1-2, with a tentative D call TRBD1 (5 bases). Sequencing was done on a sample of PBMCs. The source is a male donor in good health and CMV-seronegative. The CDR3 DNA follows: TGTGCCAGCAGTTTACTTGACAGCTCCGCTGGTAATGGCTACACCTTC. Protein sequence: CASSLLDSSAGNGYTF.